This T cell receptor (beta chain) was documented in a study of T-cell memory formation after mild COVID-19. Study outcomes and limitations: Clonal second-wave expansions that peaked on day 37 had unconfirmed SARS-CoV-2 specificity. Shrinking CD4+ clones were chiefly CM and EM; CD8+ ones were chiefly EMRA.

Using its own MiXCR run on the 5' RACE reads, TCRdb lists one record per CDR3 protein. Found here are around 250,000 distinct CDR3 sequences, about a sixth of them singletons; the top ten hold approximately 23%. Turning to this clonotype: Its antigen is unidentified.

The CDR3 runs to 15 residues. The germline V gene has CDR1 DFQATT and CDR2 SNEGSKA (reference sequence). V lost 5 bases to trimming and J lost 2 bases, with 16 bases between them. The source is a young man who had mild COVID-19 (a few samples of this study predate the infection). Cell type and time point are not known. Sequences were obtained from PBMCs or a T cell subset sorted from them (not recorded which). This chain links TRBV20-1 with TRBJ1-3, with TRBD1 as a possible D gene (5 bases). The CDR3 bases are TGCAGTGCTGTGCCCAGGGTAGACGCTGGAAACACCATATATTTT. Translated: CSAVPRVDAGNTIYF.